The next 23 T cell receptor beta chains were all read from a single sample in a study of blood T cell repertoires in COVID-19. Assay used: immunoSEQ multiplex PCR; TCRdb lists only in-frame clones, some missing. The sample yields around 130,000 clones, about four fifths seen once. Sequenced: peripheral blood. The source is a woman under 40 who had recovered from COVID-19.

CDR3 region: CASNKHGDGYTF. CDR3 coding DNA: TGTGCCAGCAACAAACACGGGGATGGCTACACCTTC. The J gene is TRBJ1-2, the V gene TRBV12-3 or TRBV12-4; D is unresolved. V lost 7 bases to trimming and J lost 6 bases, with 12 bases between them. CDR3 size: 12 residues.

This rearrangement joins TRBV19 to TRBJ1-5; TRBD1 might be the D (5 bases). The CDR3 sequence is 15 residues long. Germline-derived CDR1 and CDR2 are LNHDA and SQIVND (reference sequence). V lost 2 bases, J lost 5 bases, and 13 bases lay in between. CDR3: CASSISFREYQPQHF. CDR3 DNA sequence: TGTGCCAGTAGTATAAGTTTCAGGGAATATCAGCCCCAGCATTTT.

V usage is TRBV5-1 and J usage is TRBJ2-3; D might be TRBD1 (6 bases). Germline assignment: CDR1 SGHRS and CDR2 YFSETQ. CDR3 size: 14 residues. V lost 4 bases and J 3 bases, leaving 12 bases between the germline ends. The CDR3 coding sequence is TGCGCCAGCAGCGCAGCGCAGGGGACAGATACGCAGTATTTT. It yields the protein CASSAAQGTDTQYF.

The V call is TRBV2, the J call TRBJ1-6, with D maybe TRBD1 (5 bases). Germline V gene lookup returns CDR1 SNHLY and CDR2 FYNNEI. The CDR3 is made up of 18 amino acids. V dropped 7 bases and J dropped 9 bases, with 28 bases sitting between them. CDR3 protein: CASTMTPGRPGLLSPLHF. CDR3 in DNA: TGTGCCAGCACTATGACCCCCGGACGACCAGGGTTGCTTTCACCCCTCCACTTT.

The chain has TRBV11-2 and TRBJ1-3; maybe TRBD1 (5 bases). The CDR3 sequence is 16 residues long. Germline CDR1 SGHAT, CDR2 FQNNGV. V was pared by 2 bases and J by 0 bases, with 11 bases between. The CDR3 loop reads CASSLSTGASGNTIYF. In DNA, the CDR3 is TGTGCCAGCAGCTTATCCACAGGAGCCTCTGGAAACACCATATATTTT.

This clone showed up many times. The gene calls are TRBV7-2 and TRBJ1-2, with 7 bases identical to TRBD1. The CDR3 contains 12 residues. V shed 5 bases, J shed 8 bases, and the junction held 5 bases outside the gene matches. The germline gives CDR1 SGHTA, CDR2 FQGNSA. CDR3 sequence reads: CASSPHRGGYTF. The CDR3 DNA is TGTGCCAGCAGCCCCCACAGGGGCGGCTACACCTTC.

V usage is TRBV2 and J usage is TRBJ2-3, with a possible D match to TRBD1 (6 bases). Per the germline V gene, CDR1 is SNHLY and CDR2 is FYNNEI. With 6 bases removed from V and 6 bases from J, the gap between germline ends came to 22 bases. The CDR3 totals 16 residues. The CDR3, as DNA: TGTGCCAGCAGATTGGACGCCGGGACAATAATGGATACGCAGTATTTT. The encoded protein is CASRLDAGTIMDTQYF.

This chain joins TRBV5-6 and TRBJ2-2, with D perhaps TRBD2 (7 bases). Trimming removed 4 bases from V and 5 bases from J, with 21 bases in between. CDR3 length equals 17 residues. Germline CDR1 is SGHDT and CDR2 is YYEEEE. The DNA for the CDR3 is TGTGCCAGCAGCCCAGGGGCCGGGCGGGGAGGGACCGGGGAGCTGTTTTTT. Amino acid sequence: CASSPGAGRGGTGELFF.

The chain joins TRBV6-5 to TRBJ2-7; tentatively, D is TRBD1 (5 bases). V was trimmed by 6 bases and J by 0 bases, leaving 12 bases between them. Germline V gene sequence: CDR1 MNHEY, CDR2 SVGAGI. This CDR3 has 14 amino acids. Here the CDR3 reads CASSRQFSSYEQYF. CDR3 coding DNA: TGTGCCAGCAGCCGACAGTTCAGCTCCTACGAGCAGTACTTC.

The V gene is TRBV5-8, the J gene TRBJ1-2; 9 bases match TRBD1. V lost 5 bases, J lost 6 bases, and 5 bases stayed unmatched. The CDR3 consists of 13 residues. Germline V gene lookup returns CDR1 SGHTS and CDR2 YDEGEE. CDR3 nucleotides: TGTGCCAGCAGGGTTGGACAGGGGAATGGCTACACCTTC. It encodes CASRVGQGNGYTF.

J is TRBJ1-2 and V is TRBV19, with a weak D call TRBD1 (6 bases). Trimming removed 6 bases at V and 8 bases at J, with 16 bases between. CDR1 is LNHDA and CDR2 is SQIVND in the germline V gene (reference sequence). The CDR3 loop spans 13 amino acids. CDR3 region: CASSPRGRGGYTF. As DNA, the CDR3 is TGTGCCAGTAGCCCGAGAGGGAGGGGGGGCTACACCTTC.

This clone was counted a few times. At the DNA level, this CDR3 is encoded by other sequences in the same sample as well. The CDR3, as DNA: TGCGCCAGCAGTCGGGGTAGCAATCAGCCCCAGCATTTT. Encoded protein: CASSRGSNQPQHF. J is TRBJ1-5 and V is TRBV5-1; D remains unclear. V lost 5 bases, J lost 0 bases, and 6 bases lay in between. Germline lookup yields CDR1 SGHRS and CDR2 YFSETQ. The CDR3 is 13 residues long.

The CDR3 reads CASSFAGRAEQYF. The CDR3 DNA reads as TGTGCCAGCAGTTTTGCGGGGCGGGCCGAGCAGTACTTC. V and J are TRBV6-5 and TRBJ2-7; D may be TRBD2 (6 bases). Germline-derived CDR1 and CDR2 are MNHEY and SVGAGI. The CDR3 consists of 13 residues. V lost 4 bases and J lost 6, with 13 bases in between.

The chain recombines TRBV28 with TRBJ2-7, with a weak D call TRBD2 (6 bases). This CDR3 is built from 14 residues. V was pared by 6 bases and J by 3 bases, with 15 bases between. The germline V gene has CDR1 MDHEN and CDR2 SYDVKM. CDR3 in DNA: TGTGCCAGCAGCCCCCTCGGGACTGTCTACGAGCAGTACTTC. Encoded protein: CASSPLGTVYEQYF.

This clone was seen a handful of times. The V call is TRBV10-2, the J call TRBJ1-6; TRBD1 might be the D (5 bases). Germline values: CDR1 WSHSY, CDR2 SAAADI. CDR3 size: 15 residues. V was shortened by 1 base and J by 8 bases, with 12 bases between the two germline ends. Written as DNA, the CDR3 is TGCGCCAGCAGTGAGTTCCCCAGGGATGATTCACCCCTCCACTTT. Translation: CASSEFPRDDSPLHF.

The chain combines TRBV10-2 with TRBJ2-2, with a tentative D call TRBD1 (6 bases). Germline CDR1 reads WSHSY; CDR2 reads SAAADI. This CDR3 comprises 16 residues. The ends were cut back, 6 bases at V and 5 bases at J, with 19 bases in the middle. The CDR3 DNA is TGCGCCAGCAGCCTCGGACTGGGGGCAGGTACCGGGGAGCTGTTTTTT. Translating it yields CASSLGLGAGTGELFF.

CDR3 sequence reads: CAIRQGGEKLFF. CDR3 nucleotides: TGTGCCATAAGGCAGGGTGGCGAAAAACTGTTTTTT. The V call is TRBV7-9, the J call TRBJ1-4; maybe TRBD1 (5 bases). Germline CDR1 reads SEHNR; CDR2 reads FQNEAQ (reference sequence). This CDR3 has 12 residues. Trimming pared 10 bases from V and 8 bases from J, leaving 14 bases between.

This rearrangement joins TRBV2 to TRBJ2-2; 7 bases agree with TRBD1. The V and J ends lost 2 bases and 4 bases, in that order; junction bases with no gene match: 7. CDR3 size: 16 residues. Germline lookup yields CDR1 SNHLY and CDR2 FYNNEI. The CDR3 DNA reads TGTGCCAGCAGTGAACGGGACAGCCGTGGCACCGGGGAGCTGTTTTTT. Its translation is CASSERDSRGTGELFF. Combining the CDR3 with reference TRBV2 and TRBJ2-2 gives the whole variable domain EPEVTQTPSHQVTQMGQEVILRCVPISNHLYFYWYRQILGQKVEFLVSFYNNEISEKSEIFDDQFSVERPDGSNFTLKIRSTKLEDSAMYFCASSERDSRGTGELFFGEGSRLTVL.

V is TRBV5-4 and J is TRBJ2-1; the match to TRBD1 covers 7 bases. With V trimmed by 4 bases and J by 3 bases, 4 bases remained unmatched. CDR3 length equals 14 residues. Germline V CDR1 and CDR2: SGHNT, YYREEE (reference sequence). This CDR3 is CASSQRQGYNEQFF. The CDR3 coding sequence is TGTGCCAGCAGCCAGAGACAGGGCTACAATGAGCAGTTCTTC.

The chain joins TRBV12-5 to TRBJ1-1, with 9 bases matching TRBD1. This CDR3 is 13 amino acids long. CDR1 and CDR2 from the germline V gene are LGHNT and FRNRAP. The junction had 8 bases not matched to a gene; V was cut back by 10 bases and J by 5 bases. The CDR3 DNA sequence: TGTGCTACCAGGGACAGGGCGGGAACTGAAGCTTTCTTT. Translating gives CATRDRAGTEAFF.

The chain joins TRBV7-8 to TRBJ2-1; maybe TRBD2 (5 bases). Trimming shortened V by 0 bases and J by 6 bases, and 18 bases separated the two germline ends. Germline V gene data show CDR1 as SGHVS and CDR2 as FQNEAQ. This CDR3 is built from 17 residues. The CDR3 sequence: CASSLARTVKWGNEQFF. The CDR3 DNA sequence: TGTGCCAGCAGCTTAGCGCGGACTGTGAAGTGGGGCAATGAGCAGTTCTTC. The whole variable domain, remainder taken from reference TRBV7-8 and TRBJ2-1, is GAGVSQSPRYKVAKRGQDVALRCDPISGHVSLFWYQQALGQGPEFLTYFQNEAQLDKSGLPSDRFFAERPEGSVSTLKIQRTQQEDSAVYLCASSLARTVKWGNEQFFGPGTRLTVL.

This clone was seen once. This chain uses TRBV11-2 with TRBJ2-5; possibly TRBD2 for D (6 bases). The CDR3 is made up of 16 amino acids. CDR1 and CDR2 from the germline V gene are SGHAT and FQNNGV. The germline V and J ends were trimmed by 5 bases and 0 bases, with 16 bases remaining between them. CDR3 in DNA: TGTGCCAGCAGCCATCGGGGCCGGGACTACCAAGAGACCCAGTACTTC. Translation: CASSHRGRDYQETQYF.

The chain has TRBV15 and TRBJ2-1; 8 nucleotides agree with TRBD2. Germline V lookup: CDR1 LNHNV, CDR2 YYDKDF (reference sequence). J gave up 6 bases and V 0 bases, and 10 bases lay outside the gene matches. This CDR3 spans 17 amino acids. CDR3 sequence (DNA): TGTGCCACCAGCAGAGATCGAACGGGAGGGCTGGGCAATGAGCAGTTCTTC. Translated, it gives CATSRDRTGGLGNEQFF.